Given below is one T cell receptor (beta chain) in context. Original processing notes: It was from reference gene primer amplification that nucleated cell counts were estimated. The table came from immunoSEQ multiplex PCR; TCRdb's copy has only in-frame clones and leaves some out. V and J calls plus clone size are reproduced from that table; the DNA served to infer D and trimming. The sample holds around 70,000 clones, around 87% seen once. This record comes from a study of blood T cell repertoires in COVID-19. Study details: The United States, Italy and Spain were the sources of the acute and convalescent COVID-19 samples. T cells, B-cell-depleted T cells, or PBMCs supplied cDNA or gDNA.

The V segment lost 3 bases and the J segment 4 bases; nucleotides outside the gene matches: 6. This CDR3 comprises 14 residues. Germline lookup yields CDR1 SGHVS and CDR2 FNYEAQ. Sequenced material: peripheral blood. V usage is TRBV7-6 and J usage is TRBJ2-7, with 7 bases aligning to TRBD1. The source of this sequence is a man in his forties or fifties with active COVID-19. The CDR3 is CASSLLGTVYEQYF. The DNA for the CDR3 is TGTGCCAGCAGCTTGCTCGGGACAGTTTACGAGCAGTACTTC.